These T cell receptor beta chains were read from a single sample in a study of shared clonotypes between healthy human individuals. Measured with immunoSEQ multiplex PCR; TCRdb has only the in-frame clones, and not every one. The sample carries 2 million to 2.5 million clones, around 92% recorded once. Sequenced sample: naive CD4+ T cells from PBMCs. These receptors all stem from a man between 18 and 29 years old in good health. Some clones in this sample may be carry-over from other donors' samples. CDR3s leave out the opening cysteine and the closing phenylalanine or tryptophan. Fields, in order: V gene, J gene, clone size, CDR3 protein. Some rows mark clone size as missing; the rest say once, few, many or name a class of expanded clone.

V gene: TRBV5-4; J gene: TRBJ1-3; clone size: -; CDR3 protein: ASSPAQGRGSGNTIY
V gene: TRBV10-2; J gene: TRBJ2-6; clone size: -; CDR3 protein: ASRGQDLGSGANVLT
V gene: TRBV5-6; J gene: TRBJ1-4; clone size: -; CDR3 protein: ASSLWGSNEKLF
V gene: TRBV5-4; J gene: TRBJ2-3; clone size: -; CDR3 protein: ASSWWTGDTQY
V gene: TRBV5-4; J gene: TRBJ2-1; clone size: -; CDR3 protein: ASSSPSGPNEQF
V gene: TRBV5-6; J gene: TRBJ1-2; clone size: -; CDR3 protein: ASSLVLTGDSYGYT
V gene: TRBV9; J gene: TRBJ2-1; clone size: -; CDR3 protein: ASSLGLAGGPNEQF
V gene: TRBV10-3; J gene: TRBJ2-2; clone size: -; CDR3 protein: AISESGAGPNTGELF
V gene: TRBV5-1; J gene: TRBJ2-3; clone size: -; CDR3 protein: ASTPTHSGDTQY
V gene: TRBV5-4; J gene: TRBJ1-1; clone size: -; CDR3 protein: ASNGGTRPNTEAF
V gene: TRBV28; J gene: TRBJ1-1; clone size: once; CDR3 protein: ASSSRDRGPGTEAF
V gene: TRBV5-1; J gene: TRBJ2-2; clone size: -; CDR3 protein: ASSYTGNTGELF
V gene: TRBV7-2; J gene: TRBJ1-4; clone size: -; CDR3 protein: ASSLERALNEKLF
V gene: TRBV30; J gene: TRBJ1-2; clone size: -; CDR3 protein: AWSVSRSGYT
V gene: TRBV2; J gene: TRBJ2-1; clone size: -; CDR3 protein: ASSLAGSSYNEQF
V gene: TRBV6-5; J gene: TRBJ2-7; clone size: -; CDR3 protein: ASSPGQGTIYEQY
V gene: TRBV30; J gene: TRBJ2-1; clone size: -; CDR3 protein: AWSPGLWSNEQF
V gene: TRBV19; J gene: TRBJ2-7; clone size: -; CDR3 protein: ASSIRSPYEQY
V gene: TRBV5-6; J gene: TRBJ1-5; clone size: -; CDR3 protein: ASSTGTGNGPQH
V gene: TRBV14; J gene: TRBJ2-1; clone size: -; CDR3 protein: ASSQRGLAGGLYNEQF
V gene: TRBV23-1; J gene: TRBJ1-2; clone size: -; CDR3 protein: ASSQEERDDRNYGYT
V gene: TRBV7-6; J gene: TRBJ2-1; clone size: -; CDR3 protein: ASSLSRANEQF
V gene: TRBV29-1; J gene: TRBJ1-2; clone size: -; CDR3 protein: SVGAGNYGYT
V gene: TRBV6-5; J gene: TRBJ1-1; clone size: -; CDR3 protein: ASSSGTASTEAF
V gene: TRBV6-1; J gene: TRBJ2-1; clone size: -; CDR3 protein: ASTGRQNNEQF
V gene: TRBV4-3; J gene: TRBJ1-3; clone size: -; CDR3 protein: ASSQVDGNTIY
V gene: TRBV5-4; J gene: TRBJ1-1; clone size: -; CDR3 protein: ASSPPRRMNTEAF